This T cell receptor beta chain was sequenced during a study of blood T cell repertoires in COVID-19. About the study: Nucleic acid was either cDNA or gDNA, and it came from T cells, B-cell-depleted T cells, or PBMCs.

In this sample, this clone turned up a few times. Measured with immunoSEQ multiplex PCR; TCRdb has only the in-frame clones, and not every one. The sample yields more than 110,000 clones, 80% to 85% seen once. The CDR3 is 14 amino acids. V was cut by 0 bases and J by 7 bases, with 12 bases left in between. Germline V gene data show CDR1 as LGHDT and CDR2 as YNNKEL (reference sequence). This TCR came from a woman aged 55-75 years with acute or convalescent COVID-19. The rearrangement joins TRBV3-1 (or the pseudogene TRBV3-2) to TRBJ1-2; maybe TRBD1 (5 bases). The sequenced sample consisted of peripheral blood. CDR3 coding DNA: TGTGCCAGCAGCCAAGAATTGGGGAGGGGTGGCTACACCTTC. Translated: CASSQELGRGGYTF.